This paragraph reports one T cell receptor beta chain. This sample was included in a study of blood T cell repertoires in COVID-19. Across the study: Nucleic acid was either cDNA or gDNA, and it came from T cells, B-cell-depleted T cells, or PBMCs.

The CDR3 loop spans 16 amino acids. Germline V gene data show CDR1 as MNHNS and CDR2 as SASEGT. J lost 5 bases, V lost 2 bases, and 6 bases had no gene match. Assay used: immunoSEQ multiplex PCR; TCRdb lists only in-frame clones, some missing. The sample has under 300,000 clones; approximately 90% are singletons. Participants came from 24 US areas, aged roughly 18 to 95 years. Sequencing used PBMCs or T cells enriched from blood (not recorded which). This TCR came from a woman aged 18-30 years who had recovered from COVID-19. The chain recombines TRBV6-1 with TRBJ1-5; TRBD1 matches 10 bases. The CDR3 loop reads CASSELGTGAYQPQHF. DNA of the CDR3: TGTGCCAGCAGTGAATTAGGGACAGGGGCCTATCAGCCCCAGCATTTT.